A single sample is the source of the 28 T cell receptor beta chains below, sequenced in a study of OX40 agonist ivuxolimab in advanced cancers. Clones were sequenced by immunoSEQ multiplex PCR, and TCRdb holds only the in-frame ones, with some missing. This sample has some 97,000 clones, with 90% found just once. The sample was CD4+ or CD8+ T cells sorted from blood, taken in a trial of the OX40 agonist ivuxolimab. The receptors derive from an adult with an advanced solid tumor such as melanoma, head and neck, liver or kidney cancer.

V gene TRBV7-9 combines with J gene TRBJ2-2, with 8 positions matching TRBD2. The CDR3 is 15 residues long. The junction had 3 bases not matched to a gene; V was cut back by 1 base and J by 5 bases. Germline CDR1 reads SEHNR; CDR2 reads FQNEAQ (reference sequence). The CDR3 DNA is TGTGCCAGCAGCTTAGTGGCTAGCGGGACCGGGGAGCTGTTTTTT. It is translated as CASSLVASGTGELFF.

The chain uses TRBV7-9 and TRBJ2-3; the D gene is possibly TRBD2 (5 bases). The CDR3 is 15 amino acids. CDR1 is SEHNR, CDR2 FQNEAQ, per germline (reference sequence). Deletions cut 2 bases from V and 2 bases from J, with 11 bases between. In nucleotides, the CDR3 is TGTGCCAGCAGCTTAATTCGGGAAAACACAGATACGCAGTATTTT. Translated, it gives CASSLIRENTDTQYF.

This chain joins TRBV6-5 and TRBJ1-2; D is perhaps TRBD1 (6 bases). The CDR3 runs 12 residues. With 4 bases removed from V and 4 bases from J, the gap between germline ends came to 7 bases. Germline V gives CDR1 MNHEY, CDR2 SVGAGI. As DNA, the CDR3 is TGTGCCAGCAGTTTACAGGGCTATGGCTACACCTTC. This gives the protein CASSLQGYGYTF.

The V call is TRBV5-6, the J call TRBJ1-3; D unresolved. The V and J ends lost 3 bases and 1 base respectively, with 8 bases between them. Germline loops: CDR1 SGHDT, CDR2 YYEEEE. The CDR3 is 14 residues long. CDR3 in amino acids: CASSSKGSGNTIYF. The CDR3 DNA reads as TGTGCCAGCAGCTCCAAGGGTTCTGGAAACACCATATATTTT.

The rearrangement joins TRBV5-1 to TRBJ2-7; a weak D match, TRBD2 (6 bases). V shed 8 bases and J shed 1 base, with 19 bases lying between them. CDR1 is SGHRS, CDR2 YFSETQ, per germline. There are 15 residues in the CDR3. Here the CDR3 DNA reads TGCGCCAGTTCCCCCTCACGGGGGACTTCCTACGAGCAGTACTTC. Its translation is CASSPSRGTSYEQYF. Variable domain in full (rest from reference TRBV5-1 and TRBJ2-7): KAGVTQTPRYLIKTRGQQVTLSCSPISGHRSVSWYQQTPGQGLQFLFEYFSETQRNKGNFPGRFSGRQFSNSRSEMNVSTLELGDSALYLCASSPSRGTSYEQYFGPGTRLTVT.

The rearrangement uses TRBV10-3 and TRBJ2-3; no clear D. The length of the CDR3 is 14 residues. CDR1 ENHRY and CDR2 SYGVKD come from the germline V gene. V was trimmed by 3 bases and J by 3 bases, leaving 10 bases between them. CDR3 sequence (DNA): TGTGCCATCAGTGACACCGTAGCAACAGATACGCAGTATTTT. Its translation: CAISDTVATDTQYF.

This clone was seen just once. CDR3 loop: CASSLAGGFSGANVLTF. CDR3 sequence (DNA): TGTGCCAGCAGCTTGGCAGGGGGCTTCTCTGGGGCCAACGTCCTGACTTTC. The chain links TRBV7-9 to TRBJ2-6; 8 bases line up with TRBD1. The germline CDR1 and CDR2 sequences are SEHNR and FQNEAQ (reference sequence). The CDR3 is 17 residues long. The trim removed 3 bases at V and 0 bases at J, leaving 4 bases unmatched.

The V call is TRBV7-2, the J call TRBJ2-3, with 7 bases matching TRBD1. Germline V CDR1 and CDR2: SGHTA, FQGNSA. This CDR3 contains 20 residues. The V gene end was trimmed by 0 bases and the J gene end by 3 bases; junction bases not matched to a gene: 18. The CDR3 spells CASSLAAVGRGFFRTDTQYF. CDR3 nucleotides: TGTGCCAGCAGCTTAGCGGCGGTAGGCAGGGGGTTCTTCAGAACAGATACGCAGTATTTT.

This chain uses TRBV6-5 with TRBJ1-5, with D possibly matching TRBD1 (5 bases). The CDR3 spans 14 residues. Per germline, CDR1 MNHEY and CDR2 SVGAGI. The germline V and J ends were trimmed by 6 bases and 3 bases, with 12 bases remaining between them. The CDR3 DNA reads TGTGCCAGCAGGCCCCGACAGCTCAATCAGCCCCAGCATTTT. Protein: CASRPRQLNQPQHF.

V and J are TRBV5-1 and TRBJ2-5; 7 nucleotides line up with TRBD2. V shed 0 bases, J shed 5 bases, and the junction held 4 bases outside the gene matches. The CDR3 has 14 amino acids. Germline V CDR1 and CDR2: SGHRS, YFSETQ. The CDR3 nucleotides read TGCGCCAGCAGCTTGGCGGGAGCGGGGGAGACCCAGTACTTC. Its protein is CASSLAGAGETQYF.

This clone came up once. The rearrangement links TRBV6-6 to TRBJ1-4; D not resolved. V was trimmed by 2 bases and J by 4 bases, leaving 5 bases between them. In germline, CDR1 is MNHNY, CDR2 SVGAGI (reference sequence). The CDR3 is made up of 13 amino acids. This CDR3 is CASSYRINEKLFF. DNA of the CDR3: TGTGCCAGCAGTTACAGGATTAATGAAAAACTGTTTTTT.

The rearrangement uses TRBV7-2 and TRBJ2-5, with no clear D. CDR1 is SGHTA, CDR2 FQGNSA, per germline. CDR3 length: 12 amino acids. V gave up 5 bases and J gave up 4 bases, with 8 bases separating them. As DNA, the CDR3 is TGTGCCAGCAGCAAGACGGGAGAGACCCAGTACTTC. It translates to CASSKTGETQYF.

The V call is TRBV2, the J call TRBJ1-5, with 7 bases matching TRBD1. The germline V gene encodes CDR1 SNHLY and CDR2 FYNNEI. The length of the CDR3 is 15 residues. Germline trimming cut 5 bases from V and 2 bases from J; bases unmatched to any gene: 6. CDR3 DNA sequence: TGTGCCAGCAGTCCACAGGGGATACGCAATCAGCCCCAGCATTTT. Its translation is CASSPQGIRNQPQHF.

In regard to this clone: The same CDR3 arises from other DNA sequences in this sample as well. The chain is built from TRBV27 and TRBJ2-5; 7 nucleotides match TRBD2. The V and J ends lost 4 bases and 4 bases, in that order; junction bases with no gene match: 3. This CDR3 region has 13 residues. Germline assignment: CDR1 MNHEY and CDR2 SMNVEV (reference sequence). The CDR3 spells CASSWGGRETQYF. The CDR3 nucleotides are TGTGCCAGCAGTTGGGGGGGGAGAGAGACCCAGTACTTC.

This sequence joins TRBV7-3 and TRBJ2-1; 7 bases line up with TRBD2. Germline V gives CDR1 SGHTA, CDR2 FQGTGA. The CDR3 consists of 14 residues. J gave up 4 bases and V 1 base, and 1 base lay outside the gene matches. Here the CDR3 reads CASSLNGRYNEQFF. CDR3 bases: TGTGCCAGCAGCTTAAACGGGAGGTACAATGAGCAGTTCTTC.

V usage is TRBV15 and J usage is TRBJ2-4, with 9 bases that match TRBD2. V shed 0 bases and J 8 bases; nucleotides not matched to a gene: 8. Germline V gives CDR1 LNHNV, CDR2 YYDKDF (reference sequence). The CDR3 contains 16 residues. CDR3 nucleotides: TGTGCCACCAGCAGAGATAATATGGTAGCGGGAGACATTCAGTACTTC. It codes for CATSRDNMVAGDIQYF.

This CDR3 reads CASSFRGQWTDTQYF. The CDR3 DNA sequence: TGTGCCAGCAGCTTCAGGGGGCAGTGGACAGATACGCAGTATTTT. The gene calls are TRBV11-1 and TRBJ2-3; 8 bases line up with TRBD1. The CDR3 consists of 15 residues. Germline V gene sequence: CDR1 SGHAT, CDR2 FQDESV (reference sequence). Trimming removed 3 bases from V and 3 bases from J; junction bases left unmatched: 5.

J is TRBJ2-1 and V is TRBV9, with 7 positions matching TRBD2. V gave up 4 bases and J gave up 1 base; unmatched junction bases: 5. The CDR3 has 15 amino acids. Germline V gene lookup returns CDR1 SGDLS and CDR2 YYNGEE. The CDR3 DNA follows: TGTGCCAGCAGCAAGGCGGGAGATTCCTACAATGAGCAGTTCTTC. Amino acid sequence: CASSKAGDSYNEQFF.

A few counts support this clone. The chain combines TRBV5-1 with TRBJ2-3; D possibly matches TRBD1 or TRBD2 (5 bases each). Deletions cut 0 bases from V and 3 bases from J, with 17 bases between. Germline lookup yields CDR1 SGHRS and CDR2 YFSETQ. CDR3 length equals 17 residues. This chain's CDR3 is CASSLAVFLEGTDTQYF. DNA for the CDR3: TGCGCCAGCAGCTTGGCCGTCTTCCTAGAGGGGACAGATACGCAGTATTTT. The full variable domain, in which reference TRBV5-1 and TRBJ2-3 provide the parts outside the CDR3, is KAGVTQTPRYLIKTRGQQVTLSCSPISGHRSVSWYQQTPGQGLQFLFEYFSETQRNKGNFPGRFSGRQFSNSRSEMNVSTLELGDSALYLCASSLAVFLEGTDTQYFGPGTRLTVL.

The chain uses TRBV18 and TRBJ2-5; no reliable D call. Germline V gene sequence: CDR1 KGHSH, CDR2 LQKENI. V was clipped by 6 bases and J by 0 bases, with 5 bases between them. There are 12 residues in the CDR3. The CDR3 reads CASSQYQETQYF. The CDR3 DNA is TGTGCCAGCTCTCAGTACCAAGAGACCCAGTACTTC. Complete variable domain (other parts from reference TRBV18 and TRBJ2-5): NAGVMQNPRHLVRRRGQEARLRCSPMKGHSHVYWYRQLPEEGLKFMVYLQKENIIDESGMPKERFSAEFPKEGPSILRIQQVVRGDSAAYFCASSQYQETQYFGPGTRLLVL.

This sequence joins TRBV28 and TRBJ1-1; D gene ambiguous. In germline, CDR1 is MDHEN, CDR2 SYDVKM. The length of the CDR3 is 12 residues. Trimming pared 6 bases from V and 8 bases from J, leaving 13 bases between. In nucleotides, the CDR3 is TGTGCCAGCAGCGTCAGACGGGAAGAAGCTTTCTTT. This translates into CASSVRREEAFF.

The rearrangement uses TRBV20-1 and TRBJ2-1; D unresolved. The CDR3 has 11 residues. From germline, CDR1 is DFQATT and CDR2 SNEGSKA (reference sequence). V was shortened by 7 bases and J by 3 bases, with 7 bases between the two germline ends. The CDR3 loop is CSGGGYNEQFF. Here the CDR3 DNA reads TGCAGTGGAGGTGGCTACAATGAGCAGTTCTTC.

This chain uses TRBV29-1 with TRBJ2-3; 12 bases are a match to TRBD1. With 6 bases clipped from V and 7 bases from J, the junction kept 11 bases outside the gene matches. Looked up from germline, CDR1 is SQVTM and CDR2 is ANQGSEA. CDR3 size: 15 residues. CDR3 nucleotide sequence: TGCAGCGTCCCCTTGGGGGGGACAGGGGGCAATACGCAGTATTTT. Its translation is CSVPLGGTGGNTQYF.

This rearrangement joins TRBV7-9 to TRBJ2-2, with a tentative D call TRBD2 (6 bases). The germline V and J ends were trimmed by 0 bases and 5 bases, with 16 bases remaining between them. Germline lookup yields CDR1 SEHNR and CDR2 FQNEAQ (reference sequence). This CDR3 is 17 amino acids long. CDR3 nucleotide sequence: TGTGCCAGCAGCTTAGCGGGGGACTCCCCGGGAACCGGGGAGCTGTTTTTT. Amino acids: CASSLAGDSPGTGELFF. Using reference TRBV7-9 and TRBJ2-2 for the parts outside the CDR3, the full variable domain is DTGVSQNPRHKITKRGQNVTFRCDPISEHNRLYWYRQTLGQGPEFLTYFQNEAQLEKSRLLSDRFSAERPKGSFSTLEIQRTEQGDSAMYLCASSLAGDSPGTGELFFGEGSRLTVL.

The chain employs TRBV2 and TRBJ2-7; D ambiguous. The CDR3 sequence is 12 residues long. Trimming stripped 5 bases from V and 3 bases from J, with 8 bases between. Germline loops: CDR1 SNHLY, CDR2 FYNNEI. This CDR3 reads CASSNRNYEQYF. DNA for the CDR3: TGTGCCAGCAGTAACCGAAACTACGAGCAGTACTTC.

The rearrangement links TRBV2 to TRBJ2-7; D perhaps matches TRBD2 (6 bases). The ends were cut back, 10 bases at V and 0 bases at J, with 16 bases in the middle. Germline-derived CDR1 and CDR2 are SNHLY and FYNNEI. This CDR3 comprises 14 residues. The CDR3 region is CATTERASSYEQYF. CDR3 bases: TGTGCCACTACCGAGCGGGCCAGCTCCTACGAGCAGTACTTC.

The CDR3 region is CASSLGPLPETQYF. In nucleotides, the CDR3 is TGTGCCAGCAGTTTAGGGCCGCTGCCCGAGACCCAGTACTTC. This chain links TRBV27 with TRBJ2-5, with no clear D. V was shortened by 2 bases and J by 5 bases, with 12 bases between the two germline ends. The germline V gene has CDR1 MNHEY and CDR2 SMNVEV (reference sequence). The CDR3 extends over 14 amino acids.

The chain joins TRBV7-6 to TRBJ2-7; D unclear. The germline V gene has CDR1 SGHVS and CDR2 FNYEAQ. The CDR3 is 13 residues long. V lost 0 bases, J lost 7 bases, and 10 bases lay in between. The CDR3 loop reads CASSLAPIQEQYF. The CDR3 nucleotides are TGTGCCAGCAGCTTAGCGCCTATCCAGGAGCAGTACTTC.